This TCR beta chain is drawn from a study of T cells in Graves' hyperthyroidism and ophthalmopathy. This CDR3 has 14 residues. CDR1 is KGHSH and CDR2 is LQKENI in the germline V gene. V lost 3 bases to trimming and J lost 4 bases, with 12 bases between them. Many counts were recorded for this clonotype. Amplified regions were TCR beta CDR3 sequences from RNA transcripts. RT-PCR in the first round (using the HTBI primer set) targeted the TCR CDR3. TCRdb ran MiXCR on the multiplex PCR reads and lists one entry per CDR3 protein. The table includes hundreds of thousands of distinct CDR3 sequences, about a sixth detected once.

The material sequenced was blood. The rearrangement joins TRBV18 to TRBJ1-1; TRBD1 is a possible D gene (6 bases). The sequence derives from a woman between 18 and 29 years old with Graves' ophthalmopathy. The chain's CDR3 is CASSPQGMSTEAFF. DNA of the CDR3: TGTGCCAGCTCACCGCAGGGGATGAGCACTGAAGCTTTCTTT.